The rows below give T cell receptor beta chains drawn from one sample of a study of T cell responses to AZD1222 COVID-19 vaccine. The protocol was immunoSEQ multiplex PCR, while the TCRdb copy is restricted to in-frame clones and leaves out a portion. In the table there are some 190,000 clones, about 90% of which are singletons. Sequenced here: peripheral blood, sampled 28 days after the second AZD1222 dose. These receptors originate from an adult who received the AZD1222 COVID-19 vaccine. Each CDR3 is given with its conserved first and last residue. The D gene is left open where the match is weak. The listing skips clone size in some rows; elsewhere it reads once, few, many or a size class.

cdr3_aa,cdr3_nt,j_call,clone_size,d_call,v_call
CASSDYSEPYNEQFF,TGTGCCAGCAGCGATTACAGCGAACCCTACAATGAGCAGTTCTTC,TRBJ2-1,few,NA,TRBV6-2/TRBV6-3
CAWSHRGGAYNEQFF,TGTGCCTGGAGTCACCGGGGGGGGGCCTACAATGAGCAGTTCTTC,TRBJ2-1,NA,TRBD2,TRBV30
CASSSLKRDRGRDTQYF,TGTGCCAGCAGCTCATTAAAAAGGGACAGGGGGCGAGATACGCAGTATTTT,TRBJ2-3,NA,TRBD1,TRBV13
CSVDRDKGYYGYTF,TGCAGCGTTGATCGGGACAAAGGGTACTATGGCTACACCTTC,TRBJ1-2,NA,NA,TRBV29-1
CATSRGRVGANVLTF,TGTGCCACCAGCAGAGGTCGGGTTGGGGCCAACGTCCTGACTTTC,TRBJ2-6,NA,NA,TRBV15
CASSETGISSPLHF,TGTGCCAGCAGTGAAACGGGGATTAGTTCACCCCTCCACTTT,TRBJ1-6,few,NA,TRBV2
CASSNLHGRNQPQHF,TGTGCCAGTAGTAACCTTCACGGACGCAATCAGCCCCAGCATTTT,TRBJ1-5,NA,NA,TRBV19
CASSLRLAMAEQYF,TGTGCCAGCAGTCTCCGACTAGCTATGGCCGAGCAGTACTTC,TRBJ2-7,NA,TRBD2,TRBV27
CASSMAWTGLYGYTF,TGTGCCAGTAGTATGGCCTGGACAGGTCTCTATGGCTACACCTTC,TRBJ1-2,NA,TRBD1,TRBV19
CASSYTGTGVRDTQYF,TGTGCCAGCAGTTATACCGGGACAGGGGTTCGAGATACGCAGTATTTT,TRBJ2-3,NA,TRBD1,TRBV6-5
CASSRARATEAFF,TGTGCCAGTAGCAGGGCCCGGGCCACTGAAGCTTTCTTT,TRBJ1-1,NA,NA,TRBV2
CASSLGQRNEKLFF,TGTGCCAGCAGCCTGGGACAGCGTAATGAAAAACTGTTTTTT,TRBJ1-4,few,TRBD1,TRBV4-2
CAISGDRITF,TGTGCCATCAGTGGGGACAGAATCACCTTC,TRBJ1-2,NA,TRBD1,TRBV10-3
CASLGGTGSLVF,TGTGCCAGCCTCGGGGGAACCGGGAGTCTGGTCTTC,TRBJ2-1,NA,NA,TRBV6-5
CASSDLGGGKNTEAFF,TGTGCCAGCAGTGATCTCGGCGGGGGTAAGAACACTGAAGCTTTCTTT,TRBJ1-1,NA,NA,TRBV6-1
CASSSTGRTYGYTF,TGTGCCAGTAGTTCTACCGGACGGACCTATGGCTACACCTTC,TRBJ1-2,NA,NA,TRBV19
CASSVEGLADEQFF,TGTGCCAGCAGCGTAGAGGGCCTGGCAGATGAGCAGTTCTTC,TRBJ2-1,few,NA,TRBV11-2